A single sample is the source of the 18 T cell receptor beta chains below, sequenced in a study of a mutant IDH1 vaccine in newly diagnosed glioma. Some clones are missing from TCRdb's copy, which holds only in-frame ones; the method was immunoSEQ multiplex PCR. The data contain approximately 41,000 clones, about 91% of them seen just once; the ten biggest clones take up less than 5%. These receptors' antigens are unknown. The time point is: week 23, last vaccination. Alongside topical imiquimod, each dose of vaccine comprised 300 ug of mutant IDH1 20-mer peptide. Sequencing was performed on PBMCs, taken from a glioma patient whose treatment included an IDH1 peptide vaccine. These receptors originate from a man aged 50 to 59 with glioma.

This clone has only one observation. This sequence joins TRBV28 and TRBJ1-2; 8 bases match TRBD1. V shed 5 bases, J shed 5 bases, and the junction held 13 bases outside the gene matches. This CDR3 spans 16 amino acids. CDR1 MDHEN and CDR2 SYDVKM come from the germline V gene. The CDR3 DNA sequence: TGTGCCAGCAGTCTCCCATACAGGGGGGAGAAGTATGGCTACACCTTC. Protein product: CASSLPYRGEKYGYTF.

The chain uses TRBV5-1 and TRBJ2-3; TRBD2 matches at 7 bases. The ends lost 1 base at V and 4 bases at J; junction bases unmatched: 9. The CDR3 length is 16 residues. CDR1 and CDR2 from the germline V gene are SGHRS and YFSETQ. The CDR3: CASSLNAGEVSDTQYF. Here the CDR3 DNA reads TGCGCCAGCAGCTTGAATGCGGGGGAGGTGTCAGATACGCAGTATTTT.

The chain uses TRBV27 and TRBJ1-2; tentatively, D is TRBD1 (6 bases). There are 16 residues in the CDR3. V lost 2 bases, J lost 4 bases, and 17 bases lay in between. The germline CDR1 and CDR2 sequences are MNHEY and SMNVEV (reference sequence). CDR3 in amino acids: CASSLAPEGGGYGYTF. The CDR3 DNA is TGTGCCAGCAGTTTAGCGCCAGAGGGGGGCGGCTATGGCTACACCTTC.

The chain uses TRBV6-6 and TRBJ1-2; 8 bases agree with TRBD1. V gave up 8 bases and J gave up 7 bases; unmatched junction bases: 12. The CDR3 runs 14 residues. Germline V gives CDR1 MNHNY, CDR2 SVGAGI (reference sequence). This CDR3 is CASYPTGAPGGYTF. The CDR3 nucleotides are TGTGCCAGCTACCCGACAGGGGCTCCAGGTGGCTACACCTTC.

The rearrangement uses TRBV23-1 and TRBJ2-1; TRBD1 matches at 7 bases. TRBV23-1 is reported as an ORF; its role is uncertain. This CDR3 spans 16 amino acids. Trimming at V came to 3 bases and at J to 8 bases, leaving 13 bases not matched to a gene. The chain's CDR3 is CASSHPEVKGADEQFF. The CDR3 DNA reads TGCGCCAGCAGTCATCCGGAGGTTAAGGGGGCTGATGAGCAGTTCTTC.

V usage is TRBV5-1 and J usage is TRBJ2-5; D not resolved. Between the trimmed V and J ends, which lost 6 bases and 5 bases, there was a span of 8 bases. CDR3 length equals 11 residues. Germline V gene sequence: CDR1 SGHRS, CDR2 YFSETQ. The CDR3 here is CASNSPETQYF. The CDR3 DNA sequence: TGCGCCAGCAACAGCCCGGAGACCCAGTACTTC.

The CDR3 here is CASSQEASGTYLSTDTQYF. The CDR3 DNA sequence: TGTGCCAGCAGCCAAGAGGCTAGCGGGACCTACCTTAGCACAGATACGCAGTATTTT. The V call is TRBV4-2, the J call TRBJ2-3; 9 bases are a match to TRBD2. The CDR3 has 19 amino acids. The germline gives CDR1 LGHNA, CDR2 YNFKEQ. J lost 0 bases, V lost 0 bases, and 10 bases had no gene match.

This chain links TRBV2 with TRBJ1-1; D is ambiguous. The germline V gene encodes CDR1 SNHLY and CDR2 FYNNEI. Trimming stripped 8 bases from V and 6 bases from J, with 10 bases between. CDR3 length: 11 amino acids. Here the CDR3 DNA reads TGTGCCAGCCATACAAGTTCTGAAGCTTTCTTT. Protein sequence: CASHTSSEAFF.

This chain connects TRBV25-1 to TRBJ2-1; D may be TRBD2 (5 bases). The CDR3 sequence is 16 residues long. In germline, CDR1 is MGHDK, CDR2 SYGVNS. Trimming removed 2 bases from V and 0 bases from J, with 11 bases in between. This CDR3 is CASSEERISSYNEQFF. The DNA of the CDR3 is TGTGCCAGCAGTGAAGAGCGGATAAGCTCCTACAATGAGCAGTTCTTC.

This chain links TRBV5-1 with TRBJ2-3; TRBD1 aligns across 9 bases. Losses at the gene ends were 0 bases for V and 0 bases for J; bases not matched to a gene: 5. Germline values: CDR1 SGHRS, CDR2 YFSETQ. There are 17 residues in the CDR3. CDR3 protein: CASSLGTGAPSTDTQYF. The CDR3 nucleotides are TGCGCCAGCAGCTTGGGGACAGGGGCCCCTAGCACAGATACGCAGTATTTT.

This clone was observed once. The chain employs TRBV13 and TRBJ2-7, with no clear D. Trimming cost V 3 bases and J 6 bases, with 18 bases left between them. Germline CDR1 PRHDT, CDR2 FYEKMQ (reference sequence). This CDR3 spans 15 amino acids. DNA of the CDR3: TGTGCCAGCAGCTTGAGTTTAATCGACCCCGGCGAGCAGTACTTC. Encoded protein: CASSLSLIDPGEQYF.

The chain couples TRBV29-1 to TRBJ2-7; 14 bases map to TRBD2. The CDR3 contains 16 residues. V lost 0 bases to trimming and J lost 3 bases; unmatched junction nucleotides: 4. The germline CDR1 and CDR2 sequences are SQVTM and ANQGSEA. CDR3 loop: CSVEDRTSGRFYEQYF. The CDR3 nucleotides are TGCAGCGTTGAAGACCGGACTAGCGGGAGGTTCTACGAGCAGTACTTC.

This rearrangement joins TRBV29-1 to TRBJ2-7; possibly TRBD1 for D (5 bases). The CDR3 runs 17 residues. The germline V and J ends were trimmed by 5 bases and 4 bases, with 27 bases remaining between them. Germline values: CDR1 SQVTM, CDR2 ANQGSEA. CDR3 sequence: CSVLPSLRTKVGYEQYF. CDR3 in DNA: TGCAGCGTTCTCCCATCCCTCCGGACAAAAGTCGGTTACGAGCAGTACTTC.

The genes are TRBV29-1 and TRBJ1-1; 7 nucleotides match TRBD1. The CDR3 runs 11 residues. Germline V gene lookup returns CDR1 SQVTM and CDR2 ANQGSEA. With V trimmed by 4 bases and J by 10 bases, 6 bases remained unmatched. CDR3 nucleotides: TGCAGCGTTGGGGGGGACAGTCGAGCTTTCTTT. Amino acids: CSVGGDSRAFF. The complete variable domain, with remaining parts taken from reference TRBV29-1 and TRBJ1-1, reads SAVISQKPSRDICQRGTSLTIQCQVDSQVTMMFWYRQQPGQSLTLIATANQGSEATYESGFVIDKFPISRPNLTFSTLTVSNMSPEDSSIYLCSVGGDSRAFFGQGTRLTVV.

The chain is built from TRBV7-2 and TRBJ1-5; D perhaps matches TRBD1 (6 bases). The germline V gene encodes CDR1 SGHTA and CDR2 FQGNSA. This CDR3 is 14 amino acids long. Trimming took off 1 base at V and 12 bases at J, with 16 bases between the two ends. In DNA form, the CDR3 reads TGTGCCAGCAGCTTAGAAGGACAGACCAGCGGCCAGCATTTT. Encoded protein: CASSLEGQTSGQHF.

This chain joins TRBV19 and TRBJ2-2; D is unresolved. This CDR3 is 13 amino acids long. Trimming removed 8 bases from V and 6 bases from J, with 13 bases in between. Germline V gene lookup returns CDR1 LNHDA and CDR2 SQIVND (reference sequence). The CDR3 loop is CASGVLLAGELFF. DNA for the CDR3: TGTGCCAGTGGGGTTTTACTGGCCGGGGAGCTGTTTTTT.

The V call is TRBV27, the J call TRBJ2-5; D ambiguous. This CDR3 spans 15 amino acids. Trimming stripped 5 bases from V and 2 bases from J, with 15 bases between. From germline, CDR1 is MNHEY and CDR2 SMNVEV (reference sequence). CDR3 amino acids: CASSPILAVQETQYF. The CDR3 region has the DNA TGTGCCAGCAGTCCAATCCTGGCAGTTCAAGAGACCCAGTACTTC.

V and J are TRBV4-2 and TRBJ1-4; D possibly corresponds to TRBD1 (6 bases). This CDR3 contains 16 residues. V lost 1 base, J lost 3 bases, and 12 bases lay in between. The germline V gene has CDR1 LGHNA and CDR2 YNFKEQ. DNA for the CDR3: TGTGCCAGCAGCCAAGCCCCCCCAGGGGCTAATGAAAAACTGTTTTTT. Its protein product is CASSQAPPGANEKLFF.